A single sample is the source of the 22 T cell receptor beta chains below, sequenced in a study of neurological immune-mediated disorders. Using its own MiXCR run on the 5' RACE reads, TCRdb lists one record per CDR3 protein. The sample consists of 25,000 to 35,000 distinct CDR3 sequences, approximately 15% of them appearing once. Sequencing was performed on PBMCs. The source of these receptors is a man in his sixties or seventies in good health.

This clonotype was found many times. The genes are TRBV20-1 and TRBJ1-2, with a weak D call TRBD1 (6 bases). V was shortened by 0 bases and J by 6 bases, with 23 bases between the two germline ends. The CDR3 contains 17 residues. Per germline, CDR1 DFQATT and CDR2 SNEGSKA (reference sequence). The CDR3 DNA reads as TGCAGTGCTAGAGATCCCTTGGGAGGGGCCGCAGGGGATGGCTACACCTTC. Residues: CSARDPLGGAAGDGYTF.

This clonotype was counted many times. The CDR3 DNA reads TGTGCCAGCAGCTTGAACTATGGCTACACCTTC. Protein sequence: CASSLNYGYTF. The chain employs TRBV7-2 and TRBJ1-2; D not resolved. Germline V CDR1 and CDR2: SGHTA, FQGNSA. V was shortened by 3 bases and J by 2 bases, with 1 base between the two germline ends. CDR3 length: 11 amino acids.

On this clonotype itself: Being one base from a much bigger clone, this may be a read error. Lacking the conserved final phenylalanine or tryptophan, this CDR3 likely reflects a read error. The chain recombines TRBV10-3 with TRBJ2-1; D is perhaps TRBD2 (5 bases). From germline, CDR1 is ENHRY and CDR2 SYGVKD. There are 12 residues in the CDR3. Trimming took off 4 bases at V and 8 bases at J, with 9 bases between the two ends. The CDR3 sequence: CAISGGDDEQFC. CDR3 coding DNA: TGTGCCATCAGTGGGGGAGACGATGAGCAGTTCTGC.

This clonotype was found many times. The chain combines TRBV29-1 with TRBJ2-7; the match to TRBD2 covers 7 bases. CDR3 length: 12 residues. Germline V CDR1 and CDR2: SQVTM, ANQGSEA. The V and J ends lost 7 bases and 6 bases, in that order; junction bases with no gene match: 9. The CDR3 loop is CSGGGRAGEQYF. The CDR3 nucleotides are TGCAGCGGGGGGGGGAGGGCTGGCGAGCAGTACTTC.

This clonotype was seen repeatedly, ten times or more. This rearrangement joins TRBV6-6 to TRBJ2-1; 7 nucleotides match TRBD1. Trimming at V came to 5 bases and at J to 3 bases, leaving 7 bases not matched to a gene. The CDR3 sequence is 15 residues long. Looked up from germline, CDR1 is MNHNY and CDR2 is SVGAGI (reference sequence). CDR3 protein: CASSGGQTIYNEQFF. DNA of the CDR3: TGTGCCAGCAGTGGGGGACAGACTATCTACAATGAGCAGTTCTTC.

Ten or more counts support this clonotype. This chain uses TRBV6-5 with TRBJ2-6, with unresolved D. Germline loops: CDR1 MNHEY, CDR2 SVGAGI. V lost 0 bases and J 1 base, leaving 7 bases between the germline ends. This CDR3 is 16 amino acids long. The CDR3 protein is CASSYSSRSGANVLTF. For the CDR3, the DNA is TGTGCCAGCAGTTACTCATCGAGATCTGGGGCCAACGTCCTGACTTTC.

This clonotype has just a few counts. This rearrangement joins TRBV6-2 or TRBV6-3 to TRBJ2-7; 8 bases line up with TRBD1. Per the germline V gene, CDR1 is MNHEY and CDR2 is SVGEGT. J was trimmed by 1 base and V by 2 bases; bases with no gene match: 13. The CDR3 is 18 residues long. CDR3 in amino acids: CASSYLTGNRGVSYEQYF. DNA of the CDR3: TGTGCCAGCAGTTACCTTACCGGAAACAGGGGGGTTTCCTACGAGCAGTACTTC.

This clonotype was detected many times. This chain uses TRBV25-1 with TRBJ1-4; a weak D match, TRBD1 (6 bases). The CDR3 runs to 13 residues. Germline-derived CDR1 and CDR2 are MGHDK and SYGVNS. The V and J ends lost 5 bases and 14 bases respectively, with 18 bases between them. The CDR3 sequence is CASSQTGGVSLFF. CDR3 nucleotide sequence: TGTGCCAGCAGTCAAACCGGGGGCGTCTCTCTGTTTTTT.

This clonotype was counted ten times or more. This sequence joins TRBV29-1 and TRBJ2-1, with D unresolved. V was trimmed by 4 bases and J by 5 bases, leaving 12 bases between them. The CDR3 loop spans 13 amino acids. Germline CDR1 SQVTM, CDR2 ANQGSEA. CDR3 sequence: CSVAPRLDNEQFF. For the CDR3, the DNA is TGCAGCGTTGCCCCCCGGCTGGACAATGAGCAGTTCTTC.

This clonotype has at least ten counts. The chain carries TRBV10-3 and TRBJ2-3; 12 nucleotides align to TRBD2. Trimming cost V 4 bases and J 0 bases; bases outside gene matches: 5. The CDR3 spans 17 residues. Germline V gene data show CDR1 as ENHRY and CDR2 as SYGVKD. The CDR3 protein is CAISGLAGGASTDTQYF. Here the CDR3 DNA reads TGTGCCATCAGTGGGCTAGCGGGGGGGGCTAGCACAGATACGCAGTATTTT.

The genes are TRBV20-1 and TRBJ2-1; TRBD1 matches 9 bases. CDR1 and CDR2 (germline): DFQATT, SNEGSKA (reference sequence). The CDR3 runs 13 residues. J lost 7 bases, V lost 7 bases, and 8 bases had no gene match. The CDR3: CSVAQGARNEQFF. The DNA of the CDR3 is TGCAGTGTCGCACAGGGGGCGCGAAATGAGCAGTTCTTC.

This clonotype was seen repeatedly, ten times or more. The V call is TRBV20-1, the J call TRBJ1-2; D not resolved. This CDR3 has 13 residues. The V gene lost 3 bases and the J gene lost 0 bases, with 8 bases spanning the gap. Per germline, CDR1 DFQATT and CDR2 SNEGSKA (reference sequence). The DNA of the CDR3 is TGCAGTGCTAGCGATGAAGCTAACTATGGCTACACCTTC. This translates into CSASDEANYGYTF.

This clonotype was observed many times. The chain employs TRBV28 and TRBJ2-7; 8 bases agree with TRBD1. The CDR3 contains 17 residues. The ends lost 3 bases at V and 3 bases at J; junction bases unmatched: 13. Germline V CDR1 and CDR2: MDHEN, SYDVKM. The CDR3, as DNA: TGTGCCAGCAGTTTCGCGTCCGAACAGGGGGTAAGCTACGAGCAGTACTTC. It yields the protein CASSFASEQGVSYEQYF.

This clonotype occurred many times. The chain employs TRBV24-1 and TRBJ2-3; D not certain. The germline V and J ends were trimmed by 3 bases and 4 bases, with 13 bases remaining between them. The germline CDR1 and CDR2 sequences are KGHDR and SFDVKD. The CDR3 is 15 residues long. CDR3 in DNA: TGTGCCACCAGTGATCCCGGAACCCGTCCAGATACGCAGTATTTT. This codes for CATSDPGTRPDTQYF.

This clonotype occurred many times. The chain joins TRBV20-1 to TRBJ1-6, with 11 bases matching TRBD1. This CDR3 is built from 15 residues. Germline CDR1 is DFQATT and CDR2 is SNEGSKA (reference sequence). The trim removed 0 bases at V and 9 bases at J, leaving 4 bases unmatched. CDR3 in amino acids: CSARDGTGGVSPLHF. CDR3 bases: TGCAGTGCTAGAGACGGGACAGGGGGGGTTTCACCCCTCCACTTT.

There are many counts of this clonotype. The rearrangement links TRBV12-3 or TRBV12-4 to TRBJ2-3; no reliable D call. The CDR3 contains 16 residues. The V gene lost 4 bases and the J gene lost 1 base, with 15 bases spanning the gap. This CDR3 is CASSSARSFRTDTQYF. The CDR3 nucleotides read TGTGCCAGCAGTTCGGCCCGGAGCTTCCGCACAGATACGCAGTATTTT.

This clonotype was picked up many times. One end of the junction does not line up with germline, which may come from a read error. This chain connects TRBV28 to TRBJ1-4; no reliable D call. This CDR3 is built from 12 residues. Germline V lookup: CDR1 MDHEN, CDR2 SYDVKM. CDR3 protein: CASRPPKEKLFF. CDR3 DNA sequence: TGTGCCAGCAGACCCCCTAAGGAAAAACTGTTTTTT.

This clonotype was picked up many times. The genes are TRBV5-1 and TRBJ1-1; no firm D call. The CDR3 is made up of 14 amino acids. CDR1 and CDR2 from the germline V gene are SGHRS and YFSETQ. The V and J ends lost 0 bases and 0 bases respectively, with 6 bases between them. The CDR3 DNA reads TGCGCCAGCAGCTTGGGGGCTATGAACACTGAAGCTTTCTTT. The encoded protein is CASSLGAMNTEAFF.

The chain recombines TRBV7-2 with TRBJ2-3; no definite D call. The CDR3 loop spans 13 amino acids. The germline V gene has CDR1 SGHTA and CDR2 FQGNSA. V shed 2 bases and J shed 2 bases, with 5 bases lying between them. CDR3 nucleotide sequence: TGTGCCAGCAGCTTAAACCCCACAGATACGCAGTATTTT. This gives the protein CASSLNPTDTQYF.

Comment on this clonotype: One end of the junction does not line up with germline, which may come from a read error. This chain links TRBV5-1 with TRBJ1-1, with D perhaps matching TRBD1 (6 bases). Germline assignment: CDR1 SGHRS and CDR2 YFSETQ. The CDR3 consists of 15 residues. CDR3 region: CGSRPVGTQNTEAIF. CDR3 coding DNA: TGCGGCAGCAGACCTGTCGGGACACAGAACACTGAAGCTATCTTT.

This clonotype came up many times. The rearrangement joins TRBV7-2 to TRBJ2-7; 11 nucleotides align to TRBD1. V shed 0 bases and J 3 bases; nucleotides not matched to a gene: 4. CDR1 SGHTA and CDR2 FQGNSA come from the germline V gene. The CDR3 has 16 amino acids. The CDR3 protein is CASSLAGGTGGYEQYF. In DNA form, the CDR3 reads TGTGCCAGCAGCTTAGCGGGAGGGACAGGGGGCTACGAGCAGTACTTC. Full variable domain (outside the CDR3, taken from reference TRBV7-2 and TRBJ2-7): GAGVSQSPSNKVTEKGKDVELRCDPISGHTALYWYRQSLGQGLEFLIYFQGNSAPDKSGLPSDRFSAERTGGSVSTLTIQRTQQEDSAVYLCASSLAGGTGGYEQYFGPGTRLTVT.

This clonotype was seen ten or more times. The chain combines TRBV3-1 with TRBJ2-1; D is uncertain. V was clipped by 6 bases and J by 3 bases, with 3 bases between them. Germline assignment: CDR1 LGHDT and CDR2 YNNKEL (reference sequence). The CDR3 covers 11 residues. CDR3 sequence reads: CASSRYNEQFF. The CDR3 DNA sequence: TGTGCCAGCAGTCGCTACAATGAGCAGTTCTTC.